The next 2 T cell receptor beta chains were all read from a single sample in a study of blood T cell repertoires in COVID-19. Clones were read by immunoSEQ multiplex PCR, and TCRdb kept only the in-frame ones, dropping some. The table lists tens of thousands of clones, roughly 80% of them singletons. Material for sequencing was peripheral blood. The source of these receptors is a man older than 75 with active or convalescent COVID-19.

This CDR3 is CASSLGHNEQFF. The CDR3 DNA follows: TGTGCCAGCAGCTTGGGGCACAATGAGCAGTTCTTC. V usage is TRBV7-3 and J usage is TRBJ2-1; maybe TRBD1 (5 bases). The germline V gene encodes CDR1 SGHTA and CDR2 FQGTGA. The CDR3 has 12 amino acids. V was pared by 3 bases and J by 5 bases, with 5 bases between.

The rearrangement links TRBV12-3 or TRBV12-4 to TRBJ1-5; the match to TRBD1 covers 7 bases. After removal of 3 bases from V and 6 bases from J, the junction contained 2 bases not matched to a gene. CDR3 length: 13 amino acids. As DNA, the CDR3 is TGTGCCAGCAGTTTCGACAGGGTTCAGCCCCAGCATTTT. Translating it yields CASSFDRVQPQHF.